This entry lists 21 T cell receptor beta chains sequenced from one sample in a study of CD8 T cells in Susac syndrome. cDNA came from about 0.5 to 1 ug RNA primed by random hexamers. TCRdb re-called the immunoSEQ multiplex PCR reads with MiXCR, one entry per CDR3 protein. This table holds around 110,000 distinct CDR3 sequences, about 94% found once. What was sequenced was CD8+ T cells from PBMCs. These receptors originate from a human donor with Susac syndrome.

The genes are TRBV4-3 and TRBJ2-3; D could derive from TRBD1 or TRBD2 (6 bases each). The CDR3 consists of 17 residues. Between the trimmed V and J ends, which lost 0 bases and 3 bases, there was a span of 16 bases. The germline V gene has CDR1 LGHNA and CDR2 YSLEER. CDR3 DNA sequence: TGCGCCAGCAGCCAAGATGGTGGGGGGCAGGGGACAGATACGCAGTATTTT. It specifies CASSQDGGGQGTDTQYF.

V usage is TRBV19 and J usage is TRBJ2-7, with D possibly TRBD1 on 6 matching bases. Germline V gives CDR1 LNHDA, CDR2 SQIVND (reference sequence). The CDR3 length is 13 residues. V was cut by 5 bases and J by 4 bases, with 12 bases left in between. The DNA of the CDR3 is TGTGCCAGTAGTGCCGGGACACCATACGAGCAGTACTTC. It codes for CASSAGTPYEQYF.

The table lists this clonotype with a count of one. For the CDR3, the DNA is TGTGCCAGCAGCTTGGAGGGGGGACAGCAAGAGACCCAGTACTTC. It is translated as CASSLEGGQQETQYF. The chain has TRBV5-4 and TRBJ2-5; D is possibly TRBD1 (7 bases). The V gene's germline CDR1 is SGHNT and CDR2 YYREEE (reference sequence). Deletions cut 0 bases from V and 2 bases from J, with 11 bases between. CDR3 size: 15 residues.

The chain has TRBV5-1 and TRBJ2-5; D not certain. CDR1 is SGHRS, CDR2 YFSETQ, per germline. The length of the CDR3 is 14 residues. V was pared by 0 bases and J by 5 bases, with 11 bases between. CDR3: CASSLAGPRETQYF. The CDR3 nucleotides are TGCGCCAGCAGCTTGGCGGGTCCACGGGAGACCCAGTACTTC.

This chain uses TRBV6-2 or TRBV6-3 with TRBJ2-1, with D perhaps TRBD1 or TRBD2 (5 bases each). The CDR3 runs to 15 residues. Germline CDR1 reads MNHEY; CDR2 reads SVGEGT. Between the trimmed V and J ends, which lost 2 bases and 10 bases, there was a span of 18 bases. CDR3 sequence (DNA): TGTGCCAGCAGTTACCGGGACCAATCAAGTGAAGAGCAGTTCTTC. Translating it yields CASSYRDQSSEEQFF.

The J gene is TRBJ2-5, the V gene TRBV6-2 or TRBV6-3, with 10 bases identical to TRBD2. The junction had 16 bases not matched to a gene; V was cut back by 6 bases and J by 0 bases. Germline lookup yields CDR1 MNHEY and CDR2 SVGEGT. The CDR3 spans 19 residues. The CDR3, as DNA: TGTGCCAGCAGCTGGGAAAAGCGGGAGGGACGGCGGTACCAAGAGACCCAGTACTTC. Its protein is CASSWEKREGRRYQETQYF.

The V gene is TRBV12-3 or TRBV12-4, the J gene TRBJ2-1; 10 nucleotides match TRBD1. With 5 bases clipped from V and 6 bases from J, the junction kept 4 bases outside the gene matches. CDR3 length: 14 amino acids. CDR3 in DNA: TGTGCCAGCAGTGTGGGACAGGGGCCCAATGAGCAGTTCTTC. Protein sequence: CASSVGQGPNEQFF.

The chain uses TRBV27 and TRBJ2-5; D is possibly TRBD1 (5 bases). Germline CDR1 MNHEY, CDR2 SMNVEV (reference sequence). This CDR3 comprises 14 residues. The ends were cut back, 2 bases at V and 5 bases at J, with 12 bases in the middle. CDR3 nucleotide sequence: TGTGCCAGCAGTTTAGAGCAGGGCGGCGAGACCCAGTACTTC. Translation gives CASSLEQGGETQYF.

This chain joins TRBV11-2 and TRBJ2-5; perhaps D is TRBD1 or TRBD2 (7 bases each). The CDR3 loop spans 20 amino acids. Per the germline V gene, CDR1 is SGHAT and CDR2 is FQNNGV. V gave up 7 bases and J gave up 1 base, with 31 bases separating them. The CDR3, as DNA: TGTGCCAGCAAAGGCTGGGCCCCGGGACAGCCTCCGGGAGGCCAAGAGACCCAGTACTTC. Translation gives CASKGWAPGQPPGGQETQYF.

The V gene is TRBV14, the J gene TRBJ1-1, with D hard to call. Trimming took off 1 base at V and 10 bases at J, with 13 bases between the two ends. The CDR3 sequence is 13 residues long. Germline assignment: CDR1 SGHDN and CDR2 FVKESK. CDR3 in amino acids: CASSQGFRTGAFF. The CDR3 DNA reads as TGTGCCAGCAGCCAAGGCTTTCGGACCGGAGCTTTCTTT. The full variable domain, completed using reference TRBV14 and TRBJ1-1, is EAGVTQFPSHSVIEKGQTVTLRCDPISGHDNLYWYRRVMGKEIKFLLHFVKESKQDESGMPNNRFLAERTGGTYSTLKVQPAELEDSGVYFCASSQGFRTGAFFGQGTRLTVV.

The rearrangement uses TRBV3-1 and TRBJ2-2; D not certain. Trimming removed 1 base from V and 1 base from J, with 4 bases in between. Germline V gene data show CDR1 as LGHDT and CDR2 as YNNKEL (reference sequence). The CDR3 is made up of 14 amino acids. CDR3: CASSQAGNTGELFF. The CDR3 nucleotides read TGTGCCAGCAGCCAAGCGGGGAACACCGGGGAGCTGTTTTTT. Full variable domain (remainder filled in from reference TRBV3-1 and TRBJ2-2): DTAVSQTPKYLVTQMGNDKSIKCEQNLGHDTMYWYKQDSKKFLKIMFSYNNKELIINETVPNRFSPKSPDKAHLNLHINSLELGDSAVYFCASSQAGNTGELFFGEGSRLTVL.

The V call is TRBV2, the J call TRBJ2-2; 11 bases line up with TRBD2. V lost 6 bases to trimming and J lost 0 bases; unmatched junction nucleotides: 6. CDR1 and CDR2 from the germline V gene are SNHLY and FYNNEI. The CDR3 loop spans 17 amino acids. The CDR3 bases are TGTGCCAGCAGGAAACTAGCGGGGGCCGCGAACACCGGGGAGCTGTTTTTT. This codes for CASRKLAGAANTGELFF.

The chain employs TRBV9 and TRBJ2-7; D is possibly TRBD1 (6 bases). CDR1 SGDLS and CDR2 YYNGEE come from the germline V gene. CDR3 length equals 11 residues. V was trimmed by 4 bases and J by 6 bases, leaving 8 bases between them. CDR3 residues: CASSSGVEQYF. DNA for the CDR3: TGTGCCAGCAGCTCAGGGGTCGAGCAGTACTTC.

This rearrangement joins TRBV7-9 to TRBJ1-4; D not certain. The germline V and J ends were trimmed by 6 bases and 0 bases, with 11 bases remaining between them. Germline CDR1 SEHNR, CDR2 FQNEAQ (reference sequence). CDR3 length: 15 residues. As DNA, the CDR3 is TGTGCCAGCAGGCCCCCAGAGACAACTAATGAAAAACTGTTTTTT. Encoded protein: CASRPPETTNEKLFF.

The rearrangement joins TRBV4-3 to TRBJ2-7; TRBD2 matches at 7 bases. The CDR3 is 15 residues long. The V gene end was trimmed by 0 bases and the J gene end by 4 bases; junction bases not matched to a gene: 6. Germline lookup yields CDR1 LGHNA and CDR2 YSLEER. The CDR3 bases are TGCGCCAGCAGCCAAGATCGGGGGGAGGGGTACGAGCAGTACTTC. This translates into CASSQDRGEGYEQYF.

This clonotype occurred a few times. Here the CDR3 DNA reads TGTGCCAGCAGCCCCCCTCTCCAAGAGACCCAGTACTTC. Translation: CASSPPLQETQYF. The chain uses TRBV9 and TRBJ2-5; no definite D call. V was clipped by 4 bases and J by 1 base, with 8 bases between them. Germline CDR1 SGDLS, CDR2 YYNGEE. The CDR3 has 13 residues.

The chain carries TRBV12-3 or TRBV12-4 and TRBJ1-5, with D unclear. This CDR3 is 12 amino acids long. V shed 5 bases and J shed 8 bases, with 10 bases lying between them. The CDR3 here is CASSETREPQHF. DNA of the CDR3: TGTGCCAGCAGTGAAACAAGGGAGCCCCAGCATTTT.

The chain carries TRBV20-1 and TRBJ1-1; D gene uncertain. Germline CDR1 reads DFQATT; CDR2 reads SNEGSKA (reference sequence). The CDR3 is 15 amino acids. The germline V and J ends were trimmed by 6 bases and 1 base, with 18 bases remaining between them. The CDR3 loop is CSATSSRVSNTEAFF. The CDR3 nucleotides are TGCAGTGCAACCTCTTCCCGGGTTTCGAACACTGAAGCTTTCTTT.

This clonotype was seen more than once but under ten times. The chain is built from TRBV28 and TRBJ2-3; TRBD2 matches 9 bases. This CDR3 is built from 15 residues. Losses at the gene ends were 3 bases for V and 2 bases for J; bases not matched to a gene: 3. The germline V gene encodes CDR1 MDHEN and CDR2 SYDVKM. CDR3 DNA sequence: TGTGCCAGCAGTTTGGCGGGGGGGTCCACAGATACGCAGTATTTT. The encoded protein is CASSLAGGSTDTQYF.

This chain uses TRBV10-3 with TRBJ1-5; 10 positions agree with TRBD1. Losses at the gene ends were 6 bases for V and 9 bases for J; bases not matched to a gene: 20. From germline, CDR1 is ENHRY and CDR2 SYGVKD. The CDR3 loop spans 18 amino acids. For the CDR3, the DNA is TGTGCCATCAGCCCCAGGGGGGACAGGGGAGGCCGTCAAAGGCCCCAGCATTTT. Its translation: CAISPRGDRGGRQRPQHF.

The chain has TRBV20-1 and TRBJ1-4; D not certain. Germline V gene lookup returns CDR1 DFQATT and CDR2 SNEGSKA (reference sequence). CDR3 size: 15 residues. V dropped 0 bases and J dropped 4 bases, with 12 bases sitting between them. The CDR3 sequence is CSARDIEAVNEKLFF. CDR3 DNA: TGCAGTGCTAGAGATATCGAGGCAGTTAATGAAAAACTGTTTTTT.